This entry lists 32 T cell receptor beta chains sequenced from one sample in a study of shared clonotypes between healthy human individuals. Assay used: immunoSEQ multiplex PCR; TCRdb lists only in-frame clones, some missing. The sample records roughly 890,000 clones, 90% to 95% being singletons. CD45RO-negative cells were positively selected for CCR7, leaving out terminally differentiated effector memory CD45RA+ cells. Sequencing input: naive CD8+ T cells sorted from blood. These receptors were collected from a man aged 25-40 years in good health.

This chain joins TRBV7-9 and TRBJ2-4, with 8 bases that match TRBD2. The CDR3 sequence is 15 residues long. CDR1 and CDR2 from the germline V gene are SEHNR and FQNEAQ (reference sequence). Trimming at V came to 4 bases and at J to 4 bases, leaving 6 bases not matched to a gene. The chain's CDR3 is CASSYTSGKKNIQYF. The CDR3 DNA reads as TGTGCCAGCAGCTATACTAGCGGAAAAAAAAACATTCAGTACTTC.

This chain links TRBV15 with TRBJ2-1, with D maybe TRBD2 (6 bases). Trimming removed 3 bases at V and 2 bases at J, with 14 bases between. Germline lookup yields CDR1 LNHNV and CDR2 YYDKDF (reference sequence). CDR3 length: 16 amino acids. The chain's CDR3 is CATSSPPTGAYNEQFF. The CDR3 coding sequence is TGTGCCACCAGCAGCCCCCCTACGGGAGCCTACAATGAGCAGTTCTTC. Full variable domain (remainder filled in from reference TRBV15 and TRBJ2-1): DAMVIQNPRYQVTQFGKPVTLSCSQTLNHNVMYWYQQKSSQAPKLLFHYYDKDFNNEADTPDNFQSRRPNTSFCFLDIRSPGLGDTAMYLCATSSPPTGAYNEQFFGPGTRLTVL.

The chain has TRBV6-5 and TRBJ2-5, with D hard to call. Germline assignment: CDR1 MNHEY and CDR2 SVGAGI. The CDR3 is 14 residues long. Trimming took off 6 bases at V and 4 bases at J, with 15 bases between the two ends. The CDR3 sequence: CASSLPTAPETQYF. DNA of the CDR3: TGTGCCAGCAGCCTGCCAACAGCCCCAGAGACCCAGTACTTC.

The rearrangement links TRBV6-4 to TRBJ2-5; 13 bases match TRBD2. Per germline, CDR1 MRHNA and CDR2 SNTAGT. V trimming: 3 bases; J trimming: 1 base; junction bases outside the gene matches: 8. There are 18 residues in the CDR3. The CDR3 DNA is TGTGCCAGCAGTGAGCCCCGACTAGCGGGAGGAATCCAAGAGACCCAGTACTTC. It is translated as CASSEPRLAGGIQETQYF.

This rearrangement joins TRBV27 to TRBJ2-3; 7 nucleotides agree with TRBD2. The ends lost 3 bases at V and 0 bases at J; junction bases unmatched: 3. Germline V gives CDR1 MNHEY, CDR2 SMNVEV (reference sequence). This CDR3 has 15 amino acids. CDR3: CASSFLAGSTDTQYF. The CDR3 region has the DNA TGTGCCAGCAGTTTCTTAGCGGGTAGCACAGATACGCAGTATTTT.

The genes are TRBV7-2 and TRBJ2-1; D not resolved. Trimming cost V 1 base and J 13 bases, with 14 bases left between them. Germline V lookup: CDR1 SGHTA, CDR2 FQGNSA. This CDR3 has 13 residues. The CDR3 DNA follows: TGTGCCAGCAGCTTAGGACCTCTGGCAGGCCAGTTCTTC. Its translation: CASSLGPLAGQFF.

This chain joins TRBV9 and TRBJ2-7; TRBD1 matches 8 bases. The ends lost 3 bases at V and 0 bases at J; junction bases unmatched: 5. This CDR3 region has 15 residues. CDR1 and CDR2 from the germline V gene are SGDLS and YYNGEE. This CDR3 reads CASSARTGNSYEQYF. CDR3 nucleotides: TGTGCCAGCAGCGCCCGGACAGGGAACTCCTACGAGCAGTACTTC.

The chain combines TRBV7-7 with TRBJ2-3, with D possibly being TRBD2 (5 bases). CDR3 length: 14 amino acids. The V end was cut by 2 bases, the J end by 1 base, with 7 bases between. Germline CDR1 reads SSHAT; CDR2 reads FNYEAQ (reference sequence). CDR3 residues: CASSLSGGTDTQYF. The CDR3 DNA follows: TGTGCCAGCAGCTTAAGCGGAGGCACAGATACGCAGTATTTT. The full variable domain, rest sourced from reference TRBV7-7 and TRBJ2-3, is GAGVSQSPRYKVTKRGQDVTLRCDPISSHATLYWYQQALGQGPEFLTYFNYEAQPDKSGLPSDRFSAERPEGSISTLTIQRTEQRDSAMYRCASSLSGGTDTQYFGPGTRLTVL.

Notes on this clone: Other DNA sequences in the sample encode the same CDR3. The CDR3 sequence: CASSYSQGAETQYF. The CDR3 bases are TGTGCCAGCAGTTACTCCCAGGGCGCAGAGACCCAGTACTTC. V gene TRBV6-5 combines with J gene TRBJ2-5; perhaps TRBD1 as D (5 bases). The V gene's germline CDR1 is MNHEY and CDR2 SVGAGI. Between the trimmed V and J ends, which lost 0 bases and 4 bases, there was a span of 9 bases. The CDR3 sequence is 14 residues long.

The chain couples TRBV28 to TRBJ1-1; maybe TRBD1 (5 bases). The CDR3 extends over 17 amino acids. The germline V and J ends were trimmed by 5 bases and 0 bases, with 19 bases remaining between them. Germline assignment: CDR1 MDHEN and CDR2 SYDVKM. The CDR3 loop is CASSRGAGTLMNTEAFF. CDR3 sequence (DNA): TGTGCCAGCAGTCGAGGTGCTGGGACCTTAATGAACACTGAAGCTTTCTTT.

The chain combines TRBV2 with TRBJ2-3; 8 bases fit TRBD2. From germline, CDR1 is SNHLY and CDR2 FYNNEI. The V segment lost 5 bases and the J segment 8 bases; nucleotides outside the gene matches: 21. The CDR3 covers 18 residues. The CDR3 DNA reads TGTGCCAGCAGTCCGGCCATCAGCGGGAGTACCTCGGTTGGTACGCAGTATTTT. It translates to CASSPAISGSTSVGTQYF. The whole variable domain, filled in from reference TRBV2 and TRBJ2-3, reads EPEVTQTPSHQVTQMGQEVILRCVPISNHLYFYWYRQILGQKVEFLVSFYNNEISEKSEIFDDQFSVERPDGSNFTLKIRSTKLEDSAMYFCASSPAISGSTSVGTQYFGPGTRLTVL.

The chain links TRBV7-9 to TRBJ2-2, with 8 bases matching TRBD1. The J segment lost 5 bases and the V segment lost 5 bases, leaving 7 bases of the junction unmatched. The CDR3 totals 15 residues. The germline V gene has CDR1 SEHNR and CDR2 FQNEAQ (reference sequence). The CDR3, as DNA: TGTGCCAGCAGCCCAACACAGGGGGGAACCGGGGAGCTGTTTTTT. This gives the protein CASSPTQGGTGELFF.

This chain joins TRBV29-1 and TRBJ2-5; the match to TRBD2 covers 10 bases. Germline assignment: CDR1 SQVTM and CDR2 ANQGSEA. The CDR3 totals 16 residues. The V and J ends lost 3 bases and 5 bases, in that order; junction bases with no gene match: 12. The CDR3 DNA reads TGCAGCGTTGAGCCTAGCGGGAGCTTTGGCGGTGAGACCCAGTACTTC. As protein: CSVEPSGSFGGETQYF. Filled out from reference TRBV29-1 and TRBJ2-5, the complete variable domain reads SAVISQKPSRDICQRGTSLTIQCQVDSQVTMMFWYRQQPGQSLTLIATANQGSEATYESGFVIDKFPISRPNLTFSTLTVSNMSPEDSSIYLCSVEPSGSFGGETQYFGPGTRLLVL.

The chain is built from TRBV7-9 and TRBJ2-3, with D perhaps matching TRBD1 or TRBD2 (5 bases each). The CDR3 loop spans 16 amino acids. Trimming removed 4 bases at V and 2 bases at J, with 16 bases between. Looked up from germline, CDR1 is SEHNR and CDR2 is FQNEAQ (reference sequence). The CDR3 nucleotides read TGTGCCAGCAGCTCCAGGGACCCCCCCACCACAGATACGCAGTATTTT. Protein: CASSSRDPPTTDTQYF.

The gene calls are TRBV7-2 and TRBJ2-7, with no clear D. The germline CDR1 and CDR2 sequences are SGHTA and FQGNSA. This CDR3 spans 15 amino acids. V lost 5 bases, J lost 2 bases, and 16 bases lay in between. The CDR3 DNA reads as TGTGCCAGCAGCATACACTCATACAGAACCTACGAGCAGTACTTC. Protein product: CASSIHSYRTYEQYF.

The CDR3 DNA sequence: TGTGCCAGCAGCCAGGGACAGGCGTACGAGCAGTACTTC. Amino acids: CASSQGQAYEQYF. The gene calls are TRBV28 and TRBJ2-7; 8 positions agree with TRBD1. The germline CDR1 and CDR2 sequences are MDHEN and SYDVKM. The trim removed 6 bases at V and 4 bases at J, leaving 5 bases unmatched. The CDR3 is 13 residues long.

This chain connects TRBV27 to TRBJ2-7; D is uncertain. The germline V gene has CDR1 MNHEY and CDR2 SMNVEV (reference sequence). Trimming shortened V by 0 bases and J by 0 bases, and 3 bases separated the two germline ends. The CDR3 sequence is 13 residues long. CDR3 amino acids: CASSLSTSYEQYF. CDR3 DNA: TGTGCCAGCAGTTTATCTACCTCCTACGAGCAGTACTTC.

Regarding this clone: Other DNA sequences in this specimen translate into the identical CDR3. The genes are TRBV4-1 and TRBJ2-7, with D hard to call. Germline assignment: CDR1 MGHRA and CDR2 YSYEKL. V gave up 1 base and J gave up 2 bases, with 6 bases separating them. The length of the CDR3 is 13 residues. The CDR3 reads CASSQAQAYEQYF. CDR3 in DNA: TGCGCCAGCAGCCAAGCCCAAGCCTACGAGCAGTACTTC.

This rearrangement joins TRBV12-5 to TRBJ2-3; no definite D call. Germline V gene lookup returns CDR1 LGHNT and CDR2 FRNRAP. The CDR3 runs 11 residues. V lost 6 bases and J 5 bases, leaving 6 bases between the germline ends. The CDR3 region has the DNA TGTGCTAGTGGGTTCCTAGATACGCAGTATTTT. Translating gives CASGFLDTQYF. Full variable domain (missing parts from reference TRBV12-5 and TRBJ2-3): DARVTQTPRHKVTEMGQEVTMRCQPILGHNTVFWYRQTMMQGLELLAYFRNRAPLDDSGMPKDRFSAEMPDATLATLKIQPSEPRDSAVYFCASGFLDTQYFGPGTRLTVL.

The chain couples TRBV27 to TRBJ2-1; TRBD2 matches at 8 bases. V was pared by 5 bases and J by 9 bases, with 6 bases of the junction left unmatched. Germline values: CDR1 MNHEY, CDR2 SMNVEV (reference sequence). This CDR3 comprises 13 residues. CDR3 sequence: CASSPGTRVEQFF. CDR3 DNA sequence: TGTGCCAGCAGTCCCGGGACTAGGGTTGAGCAGTTCTTC.

The chain recombines TRBV6-1 with TRBJ2-1; possibly TRBD2 for D (5 bases). CDR3 size: 15 residues. V lost 1 base, J lost 2 bases, and 9 bases lay in between. Germline lookup yields CDR1 MNHNS and CDR2 SASEGT. The CDR3 nucleotides are TGTGCCAGCAGTGAAGAGGGAGCCACCTACAATGAGCAGTTCTTC. Protein sequence: CASSEEGATYNEQFF.

Note on this clone: One end of the junction fails to match germline, which may point to a read error. The V gene is TRBV27, the J gene TRBJ2-7, with 9 positions matching TRBD2. This CDR3 is built from 15 residues. CDR1 MNHEY and CDR2 SMNVEV come from the germline V gene (reference sequence). Written as DNA, the CDR3 is TGTGCCAGCAGTCTATCGGTAGCGGGAGACTACGAGCAGTACTTC. It yields the protein CASSLSVAGDYEQYF.

About this clone: Other DNA sequences within the sample encode an identical CDR3. The chain uses TRBV14 and TRBJ2-7, with D perhaps TRBD2 (6 bases). The V end lost 1 base, the J end lost 4 bases, and 11 bases lay between the germline ends. The CDR3 is 14 amino acids. CDR1 is SGHDN, CDR2 FVKESK, per germline. CDR3 loop: CASSQGRGPYEQYF. CDR3 sequence (DNA): TGTGCCAGCAGCCAAGGGAGGGGCCCTTACGAGCAGTACTTC.

This chain joins TRBV25-1 and TRBJ1-2, with a possible D match to TRBD1 (5 bases). V lost 4 bases and J 5 bases, leaving 14 bases between the germline ends. The CDR3 covers 14 residues. The germline V gene encodes CDR1 MGHDK and CDR2 SYGVNS. Here the CDR3 DNA reads TGTGCCAGCAGTGTGGAGGCTGGGGGGTATGGCTACACCTTC. This encodes CASSVEAGGYGYTF.

The CDR3 reads CASSLDWDGGLEQYF. The CDR3, as DNA: TGTGCCAGCAGCTTAGATTGGGACGGGGGCCTCGAGCAGTACTTC. The rearrangement joins TRBV7-9 to TRBJ2-7, with D perhaps assigned TRBD1 or TRBD2 (6 bases each). The germline V gene encodes CDR1 SEHNR and CDR2 FQNEAQ (reference sequence). The CDR3 covers 15 residues. V gave up 1 base and J gave up 6 bases, with 16 bases separating them.

V is TRBV19 and J is TRBJ2-1, with TRBD1 matching 11 bases. The J segment lost 9 bases and the V segment lost 5 bases, leaving 12 bases of the junction unmatched. This CDR3 contains 16 residues. Germline lookup yields CDR1 LNHDA and CDR2 SQIVND (reference sequence). As DNA, the CDR3 is TGTGCCAGTAGTCTCAGGGAGGACAGGGGGCTGGGTGAGCAGTTCTTC. It is translated as CASSLREDRGLGEQFF.

V usage is TRBV28 and J usage is TRBJ2-7; no firm D call. The CDR3 is 12 amino acids. Deletions cut 6 bases from V and 2 bases from J, with 8 bases between. Germline CDR1 is MDHEN and CDR2 is SYDVKM. CDR3 loop: CASSDLTYEQYF. The DNA of the CDR3 is TGTGCCAGCAGCGACCTCACCTACGAGCAGTACTTC.

This clone has a single count. The chain combines TRBV9 with TRBJ2-3, with 7 bases matching TRBD2. Germline-derived CDR1 and CDR2 are SGDLS and YYNGEE. The J segment lost 0 bases and the V segment lost 6 bases, leaving 4 bases of the junction unmatched. The CDR3 is 14 amino acids. The CDR3 reads CASNQAGSTDTQYF. The CDR3 DNA reads as TGTGCCAGCAACCAAGCGGGGAGCACAGATACGCAGTATTTT. The entire variable domain, with the rest obtained from reference TRBV9 and TRBJ2-3, is as follows: DSGVTQTPKHLITATGQRVTLRCSPRSGDLSVYWYQQSLDQGLQFLIQYYNGEERAKGNILERFSAQQFPDLHSELNLSSLELGDSALYFCASNQAGSTDTQYFGPGTRLTVL.

This chain uses TRBV27 with TRBJ2-5; 12 bases agree with TRBD1. Germline loops: CDR1 MNHEY, CDR2 SMNVEV (reference sequence). The V gene end was trimmed by 4 bases and the J gene end by 5 bases; junction bases not matched to a gene: 5. The CDR3 is 15 residues long. The CDR3 here is CASSWGTGGRETQYF. The CDR3 DNA reads as TGTGCCAGCAGTTGGGGGACAGGGGGCAGGGAGACCCAGTACTTC.

The gene calls are TRBV5-5 and TRBJ2-5, with D possibly called TRBD1 or TRBD2 (5 bases each). Germline V gene data show CDR1 as SGHKS and CDR2 as YYEKEE (reference sequence). The CDR3 spans 17 residues. Trimming removed 1 base from V and 1 base from J, with 17 bases in between. In nucleotides, the CDR3 is TGTGCCAGCAGCTTGCGGCGACTGGGGGAGACCCAAGAGACCCAGTACTTC. Amino acid sequence: CASSLRRLGETQETQYF.

In DNA form, the CDR3 reads TGCAGCGCCACAAGTGCGGGAATCGAGCAGTACTTC. This gives the protein CSATSAGIEQYF. The rearrangement joins TRBV29-1 to TRBJ2-7, with D maybe TRBD2 (6 bases). Germline lookup yields CDR1 SQVTM and CDR2 ANQGSEA. V was trimmed by 7 bases and J by 6 bases, leaving 16 bases between them. This CDR3 is 12 amino acids long.

V usage is TRBV7-9 and J usage is TRBJ2-1, with a weak D call TRBD2 (5 bases). The CDR3 runs 15 residues. Germline V CDR1 and CDR2: SEHNR, FQNEAQ (reference sequence). The V and J ends lost 7 bases and 7 bases respectively, with 20 bases between them. CDR3 coding DNA: TGTGCCAGCACCAAGATTGTGGGGAGTCCTAATGAGCAGTTCTTC. This sequence encodes CASTKIVGSPNEQFF.